These 9 T cell receptor beta chains share one sample of origin, sequenced in a study of tumor-infiltrating lymphocytes in oesophageal squamous cell carcinoma. TCRdb ran MiXCR on the PCR reads and lists one entry per CDR3 protein. Found here are 15,000 to 20,000 distinct CDR3 sequences, approximately 43% of them singletons; the top ten hold about 42%. Sequenced: blood. These receptors were taken from a female donor with esophageal squamous cell carcinoma.

V gene TRBV7-3 combines with J gene TRBJ2-5; 7 bases fit TRBD2. Germline values: CDR1 SGHTA, CDR2 FQGTGA. Germline trimming cut 5 bases from V and 7 bases from J; bases unmatched to any gene: 7. The CDR3 extends over 13 amino acids. This CDR3 is CASSKTSSGTQYF. DNA of the CDR3: TGTGCCAGCAGCAAGACTAGCTCGGGGACCCAGTACTTC.

Details on this clonotype: This may stem from a read error, because a much larger clone lies one nucleotide away. This chain links TRBV9 with TRBJ2-7; D perhaps matches TRBD2 (5 bases). The germline V gene encodes CDR1 SGDLS and CDR2 YYNGEE. The V and J ends lost 0 bases and 7 bases respectively, with 20 bases between them. The CDR3 has 16 residues. In DNA form, the CDR3 reads TGTGCCAGCAGCGTAGCTTCAAAGCGGACCTACAATGAGCAGTACTTC. This sequence encodes CASSVASKRTYNEQYF.

Details on this clonotype: A much larger clone sits a single nucleotide away, making a read error possible. The chain employs TRBV2 and TRBJ1-3; 8 bases align to TRBD1. From germline, CDR1 is SNHLY and CDR2 FYNNEI. The CDR3 totals 14 residues. The CDR3 loop reads CARSGQGAGNTIYF. The CDR3 DNA sequence: TGTGCCAGAAGTGGACAGGGTGCTGGAAACACCATATATTTT.

The chain is built from TRBV6-1 and TRBJ1-2, with D possibly being TRBD1 (5 bases). V gave up 2 bases and J gave up 8 bases, with 12 bases separating them. CDR3 size: 13 residues. CDR1 is MNHNS, CDR2 SASEGT, per germline. The CDR3 loop reads CASSESGVGGYTF. For the CDR3, the DNA is TGTGCCAGCAGTGAATCGGGGGTTGGGGGCTACACCTTC.

Ten or more counts support this clonotype. The chain couples TRBV5-8 to TRBJ2-6; D not certain. CDR1 is SGHTS and CDR2 is YDEGEE in the germline V gene. Between the trimmed V and J ends, which lost 4 bases and 8 bases, there was a span of 7 bases. The CDR3 is 12 amino acids. The CDR3 DNA follows: TGTGCCAGCAGCCTAAATACCAACGTCCTGACTTTC. The encoded protein is CASSLNTNVLTF.

This clonotype has more than one count but fewer than ten. The chain links TRBV12-3 or TRBV12-4 to TRBJ2-5, with D possibly matching TRBD1 (6 bases). The DNA matches TRBJ2-7 better at its end, which makes the J call doubtful. CDR3 length equals 14 residues. This CDR3 is CASSLGGPRGEQYF. The CDR3 nucleotides are TGTGCCAGCAGTTTAGGGGGGCCGAGGGGCGAGCAGTACTTC.

The chain carries TRBV11-2 and TRBJ2-1; weak D call: TRBD2 (5 bases). The CDR3 length is 15 residues. From germline, CDR1 is SGHAT and CDR2 FQNNGV. V was pared by 3 bases and J by 3 bases, with 12 bases between. The CDR3 nucleotides are TGTGCCAGCAGCTTGGATCCGGGATTCTACAATGAGCAGTTCTTC. This codes for CASSLDPGFYNEQFF.

This clonotype has just a few counts. The chain carries TRBV18 and TRBJ2-2, with D possibly being TRBD1 (6 bases). The J call may be incorrect, as the DNA end agrees better with TRBJ1-3. The CDR3 runs 15 residues. Germline values: CDR1 KGHSH, CDR2 LQKENI. This CDR3 is CASSPRQGTGNTIYF. The CDR3 DNA is TGTGCCAGCTCACCACGGCAGGGGACTGGAAACACCATATATTTT.

The V call is TRBV12-3 or TRBV12-4, the J call TRBJ2-1, with TRBD2 matching 11 bases. Trimming removed 4 bases from V and 5 bases from J; junction bases left unmatched: 4. CDR3 size: 15 residues. DNA for the CDR3: TGTGCCAGCAGTTCCGGGACTAGCGGAGACAATGAGCAGTTCTTC. Translation: CASSSGTSGDNEQFF.